This TCR beta chain was sequenced in a study of identical twins. Points from the study as a whole: Cross-sectional statistical analysis was relied on for the conclusions, without the same donors being followed. Models came in too low on out-of-frame TCR alpha sharing in monozygotic twins. The study found excess low generation probability among twin-shared out-of-frame alpha sequences. High-abundance cord blood beta clonotypes had fewer insertions; memory repertoires showed none.

TCRdb recomputed calls from the 5' RACE reads with MiXCR, one row per CDR3 protein. The sample includes 450,000 or so distinct CDR3 sequences, around 14% of them seen just once. This CDR3 comprises 15 residues. V was trimmed by 2 bases and J by 8 bases, leaving 16 bases between them. Germline V lookup: CDR1 ENHRY, CDR2 SYGVKD. About this clonotype itself: What it binds is not known.

The data were also submitted as part of a second study, on yellow fever vaccine responses in identical twins.

The sequencing sample was made of CD4+ T cells sorted from blood. This sequence joins TRBV10-3 and TRBJ2-1; D uncertain. The TCR was taken from a woman under 30 in good health. In nucleotides, the CDR3 is TGTGCCATCAGTGAGCTCCGGTTGCGTGACGATGAGCAGTTCTTC. Residues: CAISELRLRDDEQFF.